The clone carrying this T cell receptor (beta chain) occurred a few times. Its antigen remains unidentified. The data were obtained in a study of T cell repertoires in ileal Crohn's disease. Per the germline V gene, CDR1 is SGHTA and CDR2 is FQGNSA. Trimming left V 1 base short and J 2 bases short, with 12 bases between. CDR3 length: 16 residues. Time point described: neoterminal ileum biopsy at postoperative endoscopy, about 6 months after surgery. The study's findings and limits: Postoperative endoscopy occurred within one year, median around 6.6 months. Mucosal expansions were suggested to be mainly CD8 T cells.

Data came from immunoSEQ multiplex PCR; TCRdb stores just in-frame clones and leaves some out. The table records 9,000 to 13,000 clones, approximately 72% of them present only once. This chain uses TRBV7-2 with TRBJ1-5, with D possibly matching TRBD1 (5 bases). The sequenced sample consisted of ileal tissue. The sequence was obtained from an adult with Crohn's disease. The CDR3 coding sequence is TGTGCCAGCAGCTTAGGTGGCGGGGCCGGCAATCAGCCCCAGCATTTT. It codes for CASSLGGGAGNQPQHF.